Below are 28 T cell receptor beta chains sequenced from a single sample in a study of CD8+ T cells in alopecia areata. The treatment: oral pan-JAK inhibitor, 5-10 mg twice daily. As the sequencing template, cDNA was produced by extracting RNA and reverse transcribing it. Assay used: immunoSEQ multiplex PCR; TCRdb lists only in-frame clones, some missing. The profile covers 150,000 to 200,000 clones, with 58% appearing a single time and around 15% taken by the ten largest. The sequencing here drew on CD4+ T cells sorted from blood, taken at approximately week 60, from a patient treated with tofacitinib. The source of these receptors is a human donor with alopecia areata.

The chain links TRBV18 to TRBJ1-3; D may be TRBD1 (6 bases). V lost 4 bases and J lost 4, with 8 bases in between. The CDR3 spans 13 residues. Germline CDR1 is KGHSH and CDR2 is LQKENI. The CDR3 protein is CASSQGQGNTIYF. CDR3 in DNA: TGTGCCAGCTCACAAGGACAGGGAAACACCATATATTTT.

V gene TRBV23-1 combines with J gene TRBJ1-2, with 8 positions matching TRBD1. Being an ORF, TRBV23-1 has a function that is uncertain. The CDR3 runs 14 residues. V trimming: 2 bases; J trimming: 8 bases; junction bases outside the gene matches: 7. CDR3 loop: CASSQPGGAVGYTF. CDR3 in DNA: TGCGCCAGCAGTCAACCAGGGGGCGCGGTGGGCTACACCTTC.

This clone was found many times. CDR3 nucleotides: TGTGCCAGCAGCCCCAGTGCCAGGGCCTCCTACGAGCAGTACTTC. This encodes CASSPSARASYEQYF. The chain couples TRBV7-2 to TRBJ2-7, with D tentatively TRBD1 (5 bases). CDR1 is SGHTA, CDR2 FQGNSA, per germline. The V and J ends lost 5 bases and 0 bases respectively, with 14 bases between them. This CDR3 is built from 15 residues.

This clone appeared once. Here the CDR3 reads CATSRDPGTQETQYF. CDR3 bases: TGTGCCACCAGCAGAGATCCCGGGACGCAAGAGACCCAGTACTTC. The chain is built from TRBV15 and TRBJ2-5; perhaps D is TRBD1 or TRBD2 (5 bases each). This CDR3 region has 15 residues. Germline CDR1 and CDR2: LNHNV and YYDKDF (reference sequence). Deletions cut 0 bases from V and 2 bases from J, with 10 bases between.

The chain has TRBV2 and TRBJ1-5, with D unresolved. V dropped 6 bases and J dropped 4 bases, with 10 bases sitting between them. CDR1 is SNHLY, CDR2 FYNNEI, per germline. This CDR3 has 13 residues. CDR3 sequence: CASRAQQNQPQHF. CDR3 nucleotide sequence: TGTGCCAGCAGGGCACAGCAAAATCAGCCCCAGCATTTT.

V is TRBV30 and J is TRBJ2-7, with 8 bases identical to TRBD2. Germline V CDR1 and CDR2: GTSNPN, SVGIG (reference sequence). The CDR3 is made up of 12 amino acids. V lost 4 bases to trimming and J lost 5 bases; unmatched junction nucleotides: 4. The CDR3 spells CAWTRGGDEQYF. Written as DNA, the CDR3 is TGTGCCTGGACCCGGGGGGGCGACGAGCAGTACTTC.

CDR3 nucleotide sequence: TGTGCCACCCTCCCGGGACAGGGGGCTGGGGCCAACGTCCTGACTTTC. As protein: CATLPGQGAGANVLTF. The chain couples TRBV10-3 to TRBJ2-6, with TRBD1 matching 11 bases. Germline values: CDR1 ENHRY, CDR2 SYGVKD. Trimming at V came to 10 bases and at J to 2 bases, leaving 7 bases not matched to a gene. The CDR3 spans 16 residues.

The chain couples TRBV10-2 to TRBJ2-5, with no clear D. V was pared by 2 bases and J by 5 bases, with 3 bases between. The CDR3 covers 11 residues. Germline lookup yields CDR1 WSHSY and CDR2 SAAADI. CDR3 sequence reads: CASSERETQYF. The DNA of the CDR3 is TGCGCCAGCAGTGAGAGGGAGACCCAGTACTTC.

This clone was seen a handful of times. The chain recombines TRBV29-1 with TRBJ2-7, with a tentative D call TRBD1 (6 bases). Germline loops: CDR1 SQVTM, CDR2 ANQGSEA. Trimming removed 7 bases from V and 3 bases from J, with 10 bases in between. This CDR3 comprises 11 residues. The CDR3 here is CSAGQNYEQYF. The CDR3 DNA is TGCAGCGCAGGACAGAACTACGAGCAGTACTTC.

This clone has only a few counts. CDR3 residues: CSVVVWENTEAFF. The CDR3 DNA reads as TGCAGCGTTGTCGTATGGGAGAACACTGAAGCTTTCTTT. The V and J genes are TRBV29-1 and TRBJ1-1; D not certain. Germline CDR1 reads SQVTM; CDR2 reads ANQGSEA. CDR3 length: 13 amino acids. Trimming shortened V by 4 bases and J by 1 base, and 10 bases separated the two germline ends.

The V and J genes are TRBV27 and TRBJ1-1; unclear D gene. CDR1 is MNHEY and CDR2 is SMNVEV in the germline V gene (reference sequence). This CDR3 is 16 amino acids long. V gave up 0 bases and J gave up 7 bases, with 18 bases separating them. The DNA for the CDR3 is TGTGCCAGCAGTTTATCGTTTATCCAGACGCCTTTTGAAGCTTTCTTT. This sequence encodes CASSLSFIQTPFEAFF.

CDR3 DNA sequence: TGTGCCAGCAGGCAGACAGGGAGGTCCTACGAGCAGTACTTC. Translating gives CASRQTGRSYEQYF. The gene calls are TRBV6-5 and TRBJ2-7; D might be TRBD1 (7 bases). V lost 6 bases and J lost 1, with 13 bases in between. This CDR3 has 14 residues. CDR1 is MNHEY and CDR2 is SVGAGI in the germline V gene.

V usage is TRBV18 and J usage is TRBJ2-5; tentatively, D is TRBD2 (6 bases). Germline CDR1 and CDR2: KGHSH and LQKENI. CDR3 size: 15 residues. Trimming shortened V by 2 bases and J by 2 bases, and 12 bases separated the two germline ends. The chain's CDR3 is CASSPRGGNQETQYF. CDR3 DNA sequence: TGTGCCAGCTCACCAAGAGGCGGGAATCAAGAGACCCAGTACTTC.

This clone was seen a few times. The chain couples TRBV4-1 to TRBJ2-5; D possibly corresponds to TRBD1 (6 bases). Germline CDR1 MGHRA, CDR2 YSYEKL. This CDR3 comprises 17 residues. The V end lost 2 bases, the J end lost 1 base, and 17 bases lay between the germline ends. CDR3 sequence (DNA): TGCGCCAGCAGCCAACCTGCCTTCGGGACAAGCCAAGAGACCCAGTACTTC. This translates into CASSQPAFGTSQETQYF.

The genes are TRBV7-9 and TRBJ2-4; D ambiguous. There are 14 residues in the CDR3. Per germline, CDR1 SEHNR and CDR2 FQNEAQ (reference sequence). V lost 6 bases and J lost 4, with 13 bases in between. In DNA form, the CDR3 reads TGTGCCAGCAGTACCCCGTCGGTAAAAAACATTCAGTACTTC. Translation gives CASSTPSVKNIQYF.

This clone came up a few times. The V call is TRBV6-6, the J call TRBJ1-1; TRBD1 aligns across 9 bases. V shed 4 bases and J 0 bases; nucleotides not matched to a gene: 6. Germline CDR1 MNHNY, CDR2 SVGAGI (reference sequence). This CDR3 region has 16 residues. DNA for the CDR3: TGTGCCAGCAGTTCCCAGGACAGGGGCATGAACACTGAAGCTTTCTTT. Its protein is CASSSQDRGMNTEAFF.

This clone was picked up a small number of times. The chain uses TRBV7-9 and TRBJ2-1; 8 bases map to TRBD2. Germline V gives CDR1 SEHNR, CDR2 FQNEAQ (reference sequence). Trimming at V came to 5 bases and at J to 7 bases, leaving 13 bases not matched to a gene. CDR3 length equals 16 residues. CDR3 nucleotide sequence: TGTGCCAGCAGCCCCCCGGCCCGGGGGGGCCGAAATGAGCAGTTCTTC. Translating it yields CASSPPARGGRNEQFF.

The V and J genes are TRBV29-1 and TRBJ2-7; D possibly corresponds to TRBD2 (5 bases). Germline CDR1 and CDR2: SQVTM and ANQGSEA. CDR3 length: 14 residues. Trimming left V 7 bases short and J 6 bases short, with 22 bases between. CDR3 protein: CSATAYPGSGEQYF. The DNA for the CDR3 is TGCAGCGCTACTGCATATCCGGGGTCTGGCGAGCAGTACTTC.

This rearrangement joins TRBV9 to TRBJ2-1; D unresolved. Germline CDR1 reads SGDLS; CDR2 reads YYNGEE. Trimming took off 0 bases at V and 7 bases at J, with 5 bases between the two ends. CDR3 length: 12 residues. The CDR3 bases are TGTGCCAGCAGCGTAGGGTTAAATGAGCAGTTCTTC. Translated, it gives CASSVGLNEQFF.

The chain links TRBV29-1 to TRBJ2-3; D gene ambiguous. V was cut by 8 bases and J by 3 bases, with 12 bases left in between. Germline V gene data show CDR1 as SQVTM and CDR2 as ANQGSEA. This CDR3 has 12 residues. DNA of the CDR3: TGCAGCCCCCGCTTCGGAACAGATACGCAGTATTTT. Encoded protein: CSPRFGTDTQYF.

This clone was counted between two and nine times. The rearrangement uses TRBV15 and TRBJ1-2; possibly TRBD1 for D (5 bases). The CDR3 runs to 13 residues. V was pared by 0 bases and J by 13 bases, with 15 bases between. Germline V CDR1 and CDR2: LNHNV, YYDKDF (reference sequence). CDR3 amino acids: CATSRDYRGVCTF. The CDR3 DNA reads TGTGCCACCAGCAGAGATTATAGGGGAGTCTGCACCTTC.

This clone appeared a few times. This chain joins TRBV6-5 and TRBJ1-1; D is uncertain. CDR1 is MNHEY, CDR2 SVGAGI, per germline. V was trimmed by 8 bases and J by 0 bases, leaving 13 bases between them. The CDR3 runs to 14 residues. The CDR3 region has the DNA TGTGCCAGCCAACCACGAGGGTTGAACACTGAAGCTTTCTTT. It encodes CASQPRGLNTEAFF.

V usage is TRBV7-2 and J usage is TRBJ2-5; D unclear. This CDR3 spans 12 amino acids. Germline values: CDR1 SGHTA, CDR2 FQGNSA. V lost 2 bases and J lost 5, with 6 bases in between. In DNA, the CDR3 is TGTGCCAGCAGCTTAAGTTGGGAGACCCAGTACTTC. This gives the protein CASSLSWETQYF.

This chain uses TRBV23-1 with TRBJ2-1; TRBD1 matches 7 bases. TRBV23-1 falls under the ORF class, with uncertain function. This CDR3 comprises 14 residues. J lost 4 bases, V lost 4 bases, and 4 bases had no gene match. Written as DNA, the CDR3 is TGCGCCAGCAGTCGGGACAGCAATTACAATGAGCAGTTCTTC. Translated: CASSRDSNYNEQFF.

This rearrangement joins TRBV7-2 to TRBJ1-6; D unresolved. The CDR3 length is 15 residues. Germline V CDR1 and CDR2: SGHTA, FQGNSA. V lost 1 base and J lost 9, with 13 bases in between. The CDR3 here is CASSLDPGNFSPLHF. For the CDR3, the DNA is TGTGCCAGCAGCTTAGACCCGGGCAACTTTTCACCCCTCCACTTT.

CDR3 residues: CSVSTSWETQYF. The CDR3 region has the DNA TGCAGCGTTTCAACTAGTTGGGAGACCCAGTACTTC. This sequence joins TRBV29-1 and TRBJ2-5, with D possibly matching TRBD2 (5 bases). The CDR3 is made up of 12 amino acids. Germline values: CDR1 SQVTM, CDR2 ANQGSEA. Between the trimmed V and J ends, which lost 5 bases and 5 bases, there was a span of 12 bases.

The V and J genes are TRBV10-3 and TRBJ2-5; D tentatively reads TRBD1 or TRBD2 (5 bases each). This CDR3 contains 15 residues. Trimming took off 6 bases at V and 2 bases at J, with 16 bases between the two ends. Per germline, CDR1 ENHRY and CDR2 SYGVKD. The CDR3 DNA reads as TGTGCCATCAGGGCTCCGGGACGGGGTCAAGAGACCCAGTACTTC. Encoded protein: CAIRAPGRGQETQYF.

A few counts support this clone. V is TRBV4-1 and J is TRBJ2-2, with TRBD1 matching over 7 bases. CDR1 MGHRA and CDR2 YSYEKL come from the germline V gene. V dropped 0 bases and J dropped 0; count of bases not matched to a gene: 1. This CDR3 has 16 amino acids. The DNA of the CDR3 is TGCGCCAGCAGCCAAGAGCAGGGGGCGAACACCGGGGAGCTGTTTTTT. Protein: CASSQEQGANTGELFF.